The 20 T cell receptor beta chains presented below share a single source sample, sequenced in a study of T cells in narcolepsy. Profiling relied on immunoSEQ multiplex PCR, and the TCRdb table lists in-frame clones only, not all of them. Here the sample spans under 35,000 clones, roughly 77% being singletons. What was sequenced was CD45RA- memory CD4+ T cells from PBMCs. The source is a human donor with narcolepsy.

The J gene is TRBJ2-1, the V gene TRBV7-3; 8 bases fit TRBD2. Germline values: CDR1 SGHTA, CDR2 FQGTGA. V lost 5 bases to trimming and J lost 7 bases; unmatched junction nucleotides: 10. This CDR3 spans 15 amino acids. DNA of the CDR3: TGTGCCAGCAGCCGAGGGGCTAGCGGGTTGAATGAGCAGTTCTTC. Protein product: CASSRGASGLNEQFF. The variable domain in full, with the rest retrieved from reference TRBV7-3 and TRBJ2-1, is GAGVSQTPSNKVTEKGKYVELRCDPISGHTALYWYRQSLGQGPEFLIYFQGTGAADDSGLPNDRFFAVRPEGSVSTLKIQRTERGDSAVYLCASSRGASGLNEQFFGPGTRLTVL.

This chain uses TRBV18 with TRBJ1-1, with 11 bases that match TRBD1. This CDR3 region has 15 residues. The germline V gene has CDR1 KGHSH and CDR2 LQKENI. V lost 3 bases to trimming and J lost 6 bases; unmatched junction nucleotides: 6. Here the CDR3 reads CASSPGTGGFAEAFF. In nucleotides, the CDR3 is TGTGCCAGCTCACCCGGGACAGGGGGATTTGCTGAAGCTTTCTTT. The full variable domain, completed using reference TRBV18 and TRBJ1-1, is NAGVMQNPRHLVRRRGQEARLRCSPMKGHSHVYWYRQLPEEGLKFMVYLQKENIIDESGMPKERFSAEFPKEGPSILRIQQVVRGDSAAYFCASSPGTGGFAEAFFGQGTRLTVV.

This sequence joins TRBV2 and TRBJ2-2, with D possibly matching TRBD1 (7 bases). V shed 7 bases and J shed 2 bases, with 14 bases lying between them. There are 15 residues in the CDR3. Germline V gene lookup returns CDR1 SNHLY and CDR2 FYNNEI. This chain's CDR3 is CASKGGTANTGELFF. The CDR3 DNA is TGTGCCAGCAAAGGGGGGACAGCCAACACCGGGGAGCTGTTTTTT.

V gene TRBV11-2 combines with J gene TRBJ1-3, with TRBD1 as a possible D gene (5 bases). The CDR3 covers 16 residues. V dropped 9 bases and J dropped 0 bases, with 18 bases sitting between them. Germline V gives CDR1 SGHAT, CDR2 FQNNGV. In DNA form, the CDR3 reads TGTGCCAGTTCCCTAATGGGACCGACCTCTGGAAACACCATATATTTT. It specifies CASSLMGPTSGNTIYF.

The chain carries TRBV21-1 and TRBJ1-1; the table's D gene call, TRBD1, was not cross checked with the DNA. TRBV21-1 is an annotated pseudogene. The CDR3 loop spans 15 amino acids. The CDR3 spells CASREDRVLNTEAFF. The CDR3 nucleotides are TGTGCCAGCAGAGAGGACAGGGTGTTGAACACTGAAGCTTTCTTT.

This clone was counted once. The chain couples TRBV29-1 to TRBJ2-5; 7 bases match TRBD2. The CDR3 consists of 14 residues. The germline V gene encodes CDR1 SQVTM and CDR2 ANQGSEA. V shed 6 bases and J 5 bases; nucleotides not matched to a gene: 12. The CDR3 sequence is CSVSPGGPRETQYF. In DNA, the CDR3 is TGCAGCGTCTCCCCGGGAGGTCCGCGGGAGACCCAGTACTTC.

The V and J genes are TRBV11-2 and TRBJ2-7; D is uncertain. Trimming shortened V by 1 base and J by 1 base, and 5 bases separated the two germline ends. The CDR3 runs to 13 residues. CDR1 SGHAT and CDR2 FQNNGV come from the germline V gene. Here the CDR3 reads CASSLARSYEQYF. The CDR3 nucleotides read TGTGCCAGCAGCTTAGCCCGGTCCTACGAGCAGTACTTC.

DNA of the CDR3: TGTGCCAGCTCACAACAGGGTAGCGGAAACACCATATATTTT. Protein product: CASSQQGSGNTIYF. V usage is TRBV18 and J usage is TRBJ1-3; tentatively, D is TRBD1 (6 bases). CDR3 size: 14 residues. Germline CDR1 is KGHSH and CDR2 is LQKENI. V was trimmed by 4 bases and J by 4 bases, leaving 11 bases between them.

This clone came up a few times. CDR3: CASSYQGKQYF. The CDR3 DNA sequence: TGTGCCAGTAGCTACCAGGGGAAGCAGTACTTC. The chain has TRBV19 and TRBJ2-7; tentatively, D is TRBD1 (6 bases). CDR3 length equals 11 residues. V shed 6 bases and J shed 8 bases, with 11 bases lying between them. Germline assignment: CDR1 LNHDA and CDR2 SQIVND (reference sequence).

V and J are TRBV9 and TRBJ2-4, with D possibly matching TRBD2 (5 bases). The CDR3 covers 14 residues. Trimming removed 0 bases from V and 3 bases from J, with 7 bases in between. The germline CDR1 and CDR2 sequences are SGDLS and YYNGEE. CDR3 DNA: TGTGCCAGCAGCGTAGGACGGGGCAAAAACATTCAGTACTTC. This codes for CASSVGRGKNIQYF.

The chain combines TRBV10-3 with TRBJ2-7; D uncertain. V was cut by 11 bases and J by 2 bases, with 16 bases left in between. The CDR3 is made up of 13 amino acids. The germline gives CDR1 ENHRY, CDR2 SYGVKD. As DNA, the CDR3 is TGTGCCGCCGCGAAGGACGAAACCTACGAGCAGTACTTC. Encoded protein: CAAAKDETYEQYF.

For this clone: Other DNA variants within this sample encode the same CDR3. The chain combines TRBV7-8 with TRBJ2-1; TRBD2 matches 7 bases. V shed 4 bases and J 4 bases; nucleotides not matched to a gene: 13. This CDR3 region has 17 residues. In germline, CDR1 is SGHVS, CDR2 FQNEAQ. CDR3 coding DNA: TGTGCCAGCAGCTCAACCGGGACCAGCGGGATATACAATGAGCAGTTCTTC. Its protein product is CASSSTGTSGIYNEQFF.

The chain is built from TRBV2 and TRBJ2-5; 12 nucleotides line up with TRBD2. CDR1 is SNHLY and CDR2 is FYNNEI in the germline V gene. V lost 6 bases and J lost 4; bases outside the gene matches: 0. This CDR3 has 13 amino acids. The CDR3 region is CASRGLAGETQYF. The CDR3 DNA follows: TGTGCCAGCAGGGGACTAGCGGGAGAGACCCAGTACTTC. The whole variable domain, remainder taken from reference TRBV2 and TRBJ2-5, is EPEVTQTPSHQVTQMGQEVILRCVPISNHLYFYWYRQILGQKVEFLVSFYNNEISEKSEIFDDQFSVERPDGSNFTLKIRSTKLEDSAMYFCASRGLAGETQYFGPGTRLLVL.

CDR3 residues: CASSLQAGYTGELFF. The CDR3 nucleotides are TGTGCCAGCAGCCTACAGGCGGGGTACACCGGGGAGCTGTTTTTT. V and J are TRBV7-2 and TRBJ2-2; D might be TRBD2 (6 bases). Germline V lookup: CDR1 SGHTA, CDR2 FQGNSA. CDR3 size: 15 residues. Trimming took off 5 bases at V and 3 bases at J, with 13 bases between the two ends.

V usage is TRBV27 and J usage is TRBJ1-2; D perhaps matches TRBD1 (5 bases). V lost 6 bases to trimming and J lost 7 bases, with 15 bases between them. The germline CDR1 and CDR2 sequences are MNHEY and SMNVEV (reference sequence). The length of the CDR3 is 13 residues. CDR3 sequence reads: CASSPGHRTGYTF. In DNA, the CDR3 is TGTGCCAGCAGCCCCGGACACCGAACTGGCTACACCTTC.

The rearrangement joins TRBV9 to TRBJ1-5; D is unresolved. The CDR3 covers 13 residues. Germline V gene sequence: CDR1 SGDLS, CDR2 YYNGEE. Between the trimmed V and J ends, which lost 3 bases and 6 bases, there was a span of 10 bases. The CDR3 nucleotides are TGTGCCAGCAGCGCCATAGACGGTCAGCCCCAGCATTTT. This translates into CASSAIDGQPQHF.

J is TRBJ2-1 and V is TRBV9; possibly TRBD1 for D (6 bases). CDR3 length: 15 amino acids. The V gene lost 0 bases and the J gene lost 5 bases, with 12 bases spanning the gap. Germline CDR1 reads SGDLS; CDR2 reads YYNGEE. Written as DNA, the CDR3 is TGTGCCAGCAGCGTAGGAATTACAGGGAACAATGAGCAGTTCTTC. This codes for CASSVGITGNNEQFF.

The chain carries TRBV10-3 and TRBJ2-6; D remains unclear. There are 15 residues in the CDR3. Trimming shortened V by 6 bases and J by 1 base, and 10 bases separated the two germline ends. The V gene's germline CDR1 is ENHRY and CDR2 SYGVKD. CDR3 loop: CAISQALSGANVLTF. For the CDR3, the DNA is TGTGCCATCAGCCAAGCCCTTTCTGGGGCCAACGTCCTGACTTTC.

The sample holds a few counts of this clone. The V and J genes are TRBV7-9 and TRBJ1-5; D may be TRBD1 (6 bases). Between the trimmed V and J ends, which lost 1 base and 6 bases, there was a span of 7 bases. The CDR3 extends over 13 amino acids. Germline V gene sequence: CDR1 SEHNR, CDR2 FQNEAQ (reference sequence). In DNA, the CDR3 is TGTGCCAGCAGCTTAGGGGGGGCTCAGCCCCAGCATTTT. It specifies CASSLGGAQPQHF.

This chain uses TRBV28 with TRBJ2-5; 9 positions match TRBD2. CDR1 and CDR2 from the germline V gene are MDHEN and SYDVKM. V shed 3 bases, J shed 13 bases, and the junction held 12 bases outside the gene matches. This CDR3 is 14 amino acids long. The CDR3 region is CASSFGLAKNPPYF. The CDR3 region has the DNA TGTGCCAGCAGTTTTGGACTAGCGAAAAATCCTCCGTACTTC.